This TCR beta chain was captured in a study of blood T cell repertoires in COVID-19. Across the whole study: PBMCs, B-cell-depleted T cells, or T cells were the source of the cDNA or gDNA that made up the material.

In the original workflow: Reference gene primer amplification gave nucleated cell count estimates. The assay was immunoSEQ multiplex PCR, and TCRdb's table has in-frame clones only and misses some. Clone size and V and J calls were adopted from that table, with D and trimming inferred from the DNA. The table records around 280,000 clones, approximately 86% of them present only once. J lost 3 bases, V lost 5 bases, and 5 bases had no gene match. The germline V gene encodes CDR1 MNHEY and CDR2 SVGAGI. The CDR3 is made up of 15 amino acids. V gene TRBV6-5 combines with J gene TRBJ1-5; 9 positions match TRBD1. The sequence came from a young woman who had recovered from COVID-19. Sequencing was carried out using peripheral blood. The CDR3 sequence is CASSSDRGNNQPQHF. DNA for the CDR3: TGTGCCAGCAGTAGCGACAGGGGGAACAATCAGCCCCAGCATTTT.